The next 29 T cell receptor delta chains were all read from a single sample in a study of γδ T cells in repeated Plasmodium falciparum infection. Gammadelta T cells were flow-sorted from PBMC into Vgamma9/Vdelta2+ and Vdelta2-negative populations for bulk analysis. TCRdb reprocessed the multiplex PCR reads through CATT. Of under 60,000 delta-chain clones listed, around 1.6% are singletons. The sequencing input was gamma-delta T cells from blood. Every receptor here comes from a pool of human donors (malaria-infected and uninfected, not separated).

This clone was recorded at least ten times. TCRdb lists the protein of a much larger clone for this DNA, which differs at residue 11, so this is likely a read error; the protein given here is translated from the DNA itself. The rearrangement uses TRDV3 and TRDJ1; D may be TRDD2 (5 bases). Trimming took off 2 bases at V and 7 bases at J, with 26 bases between the two ends. Germline V gene data show CDR1 as TVYSNPD and CDR2 as GDNSRS (reference sequence). The CDR3 loop spans 16 amino acids. The CDR3 region is CAFFAGTYPGRGKLIF. The DNA of the CDR3 is TGTGCCTTTTTTGCGGGAACCTACCCGGGCCGCGGTAAACTCATCTTT.

This clone is termed medium-sized. The same CDR3 can be traced to other DNA sequences in this sample. The V and J genes are TRDV1 and TRDJ1; D possibly uses TRDD2 or TRDD3 (7 bases each). The germline V and J ends were trimmed by 5 bases and 1 base, with 41 bases remaining between them. Germline values: CDR1 TSWWSYY, CDR2 QGS. The CDR3 covers 24 residues. CDR3 amino acids: CALGPIGGISYESDGGGFTDKLIF. In DNA form, the CDR3 reads TGTGCTCTTGGGCCAATTGGGGGCATTTCCTACGAGTCTGACGGCGGGGGATTCACCGATAAACTCATCTTT.

This clone was found many times. A read error is the likely source, as a far larger clone sits one nucleotide away. Other nucleotide sequences in the sample specify the same CDR3. This rearrangement joins TRDV1 to TRDJ1; maybe TRDD3 (8 bases). The germline V gene encodes CDR1 TSWWSYY and CDR2 QGS. This CDR3 is built from 24 residues. DNA for the CDR3: TGTGCTCTTGGGGATCGCAAGGCCTTCCTTTCCTCGTACTGGGGGTCCCGAGGAACCGATAAGCTCATCTTT. This encodes CALGDRKAFLSSYWGSRGTDKLIF.

This clone was seen more than once but under ten times. The TCRdb record carries a much larger clone's protein, which differs from this DNA's translation at residue 23; a read error is the likely cause, and the protein listed here is the DNA translation. This sequence joins TRDV1 and TRDJ1; 12 bases line up with TRDD3. Germline CDR1 and CDR2: TSWWSYY and QGS. The CDR3 is 25 residues long. CDR3 amino acids: CALGELFHTLRFPGGYAGYTDKHIF. CDR3 DNA: TGTGCTCTTGGGGAACTGTTTCACACTCTACGATTTCCTGGGGGATACGCGGGGTACACCGATAAACACATCTTT.

As regards this clone: A read error is the likely source, as a far larger clone sits one nucleotide away. For the V gene the call is TRDV2; the J gene has no call; TRDD3, the table's D call, lacks a check against the DNA. Germline V gene lookup returns CDR1 GEAIGNYY and CDR2 EKD. The CDR3 is made up of 17 amino acids. CDR3 in amino acids: CACDTILGDTDVRPLIF. The CDR3 nucleotides read TGTGCCTGTGACACCATACTGGGGGATACGGATGTCAGACCCCTAATCTTT.

About this clone: Translating this DNA gives a protein that differs at residue 4 from the TCRdb one, which belongs to a much larger clone; a read error is likely, and the protein shown is this translation. The chain is built from TRDV1 and TRDJ1, with TRDD3 matching 8 bases. The CDR3 covers 19 residues. Germline lookup yields CDR1 TSWWSYY and CDR2 QGS. The CDR3 nucleotides are TGTGCTCTTAGGGTTCAGGCCCCACGCGAGGGATACGCTTCCGATAAACTCATTTTT. It specifies CALRVQAPREGYASDKLIF.

Many counts were recorded for this clone. TCRdb records a much larger clone's protein for this DNA, with a difference at residue 3 that likely arises from a read error; the protein given is the translation of the DNA. This chain joins TRDV2 and TRDJ1; the match to TRDD3 covers 12 bases. No J segment appears in TCRdb, so it was assigned here by matching the sequence to germline. In germline, CDR1 is GEAIGNYY, CDR2 EKD. The CDR3 runs 19 residues. CDR3 bases: TGTGCCCGTGACACCCTGCCTCCTGGGGGATACGGAAGCACCGATAAACTCATCTTT. This sequence encodes CARDTLPPGGYGSTDKLIF.

This clone was seen a few times. The mismatch at residue 8 between this DNA's translation and the TCRdb protein of a much larger clone likely reflects a read error; the protein shown is translated from the DNA. V usage is TRDV1 and J usage is TRDJ1; a possible D gene is TRDD2 (5 bases). CDR1 is TSWWSYY and CDR2 is QGS in the germline V gene. V was pared by 1 base and J by 10 bases, with 10 bases between. This CDR3 has 12 amino acids. The CDR3 spells CALGEPPSTLIF. CDR3 DNA: TGTGCTCTTGGGGAACCCCCTTCGACACTCATCTTT.

The sample holds a few counts of this clone. The amino acid sequence in TCRdb belongs to a much larger clone and departs from this DNA's translation at residue 16, likely a sequencing read error; the sequence shown is translated from the DNA. The V and J genes are TRDV2 and TRDJ1; 7 bases fit TRDD3. TCRdb supplies no J gene; here it was assigned by aligning the nucleotide sequence to germline. This CDR3 contains 19 residues. Germline loops: CDR1 GEAIGNYY, CDR2 EKD. DNA for the CDR3: TGTGCCTGTGACACCGGCCAATTGGGGGAGCGGATGTACACCGATGAACTCATCTTT. Translating it yields CACDTGQLGERMYTDELIF.

Points on this clone: The protein in TCRdb stems from a much larger clone and differs at residue 5 from this DNA's translation, likely a read error; here the protein is translated from the DNA. V and J are TRDV1 and TRDJ1, with 7 nucleotides matching TRDD3. Germline values: CDR1 TSWWSYY, CDR2 QGS. V was clipped by 5 bases and J by 0 bases; unmatched bases: 36. This CDR3 spans 25 amino acids. DNA of the CDR3: TGTGCTCTTGGGAATGGCCTTCATAAATTTGGGGGACCCCCCGTCCCATTCTTGTACACCGATAAACTCATCTTT. This sequence encodes CALGNGLHKFGGPPVPFLYTDKLIF.

A remark on this clone: With a far larger clone one base away, a read error is the likely cause. The sample carries other DNA sequences with the same CDR3. The genes are TRDV1 and TRDJ1; D not resolved. Looked up from germline, CDR1 is TSWWSYY and CDR2 is QGS. Trimming took 6 bases from V and 0 from J, leaving 5 bases between them. The CDR3 consists of 12 residues. The CDR3 protein is CALGGYTDKLIF. DNA of the CDR3: TGTGCTCTTGGAGGATACACCGATAAACTCATCTTT.

This clone turned up a few times. The protein held in TCRdb is that of a much larger clone and does not match this DNA's translation at residue 16, likely because of a read error; the protein shown is translated from the DNA. J is TRDJ1 and V is TRDV1; 11 bases are a match to TRDD3. Since TCRdb gives no J gene, matching the DNA to germline was used here to assign it. V shed 2 bases and J 3 bases; nucleotides not matched to a gene: 20. The CDR3 spans 21 residues. Looked up from germline, CDR1 is TSWWSYY and CDR2 is QGS. CDR3 nucleotides: TGTGCTCTTGGGGAAGTGGCCCTTCCTAGAGGCTGGGGGATACAGGCCGATAAACTCATCTTT. This encodes CALGEVALPRGWGIQADKLIF.

As regards this clone: The mismatch at residue 10 between this DNA's translation and the TCRdb protein of a much larger clone likely reflects a read error; the protein shown is translated from the DNA. This chain joins TRDV1 and TRDJ1; a weak D match, TRDD3 (6 bases). The CDR3 is 26 amino acids. Trimming removed 3 bases from V and 1 base from J, with 45 bases in between. Germline V lookup: CDR1 TSWWSYY, CDR2 QGS. CDR3 sequence reads: CALGELRSYCGFPHWAILECTDKLIF. CDR3 nucleotides: TGTGCTCTTGGGGAGCTACGCAGTTATTGTGGGTTCCCCCACTGGGCGATATTGGAGTGCACCGATAAACTCATCTTT.

In its sample, this clone was seen many times. This likely came from a read error, as a far larger clone is one base away. Other DNA sequences in this sample translate to the same CDR3. The chain couples TRDV1 to TRDJ1; 10 bases map to TRDD3. The trim removed 2 bases at V and 11 bases at J, leaving 26 bases unmatched. Germline V gives CDR1 TSWWSYY, CDR2 QGS. The CDR3 covers 20 residues. CDR3 DNA sequence: TGTGCTCTTGGGGAAAATTCCTGCGGCCTTCTCCTGTGGGGGATACAGAAGCTCATCTTT. Amino acid sequence: CALGENSCGLLLWGIQKLIF.

This clone has at least ten counts. This chain links TRDV2 with TRDJ3, with 9 bases that match TRDD3. Unmatched junction bases numbered 6, after V lost 3 bases and J lost 1 base. The CDR3 length is 18 residues. In germline, CDR1 is GEAIGNYY, CDR2 EKD. The CDR3 sequence: CACDPVTGGSWDTRQMFF. The CDR3 DNA reads as TGTGCCTGTGACCCGGTCACTGGGGGATCCTGGGACACCCGACAGATGTTTTTC.

This clone was seen a handful of times. A much larger clonotype is one base distant, so this may be a read error. Other DNA sequences in this sample translate to the same CDR3. The rearrangement joins TRDV2 to TRDJ1, with a weak D call TRDD3 (6 bases). The V gene lost 0 bases and the J gene lost 0 bases, with 28 bases spanning the gap. Germline V gives CDR1 GEAIGNYY, CDR2 EKD. The CDR3 sequence is 21 residues long. CDR3 in DNA: TGTGCCTGTGACACCGGAACCGGGGGAGCCTCATTTTCACGGTACACCGATAAACTCATCTTT. Its translation is CACDTGTGGASFSRYTDKLIF.

As regards this clone: A far larger clone is just one base off, so this is likely a read error. The same CDR3 is also encoded by other DNA sequences in this sample. The chain links TRDV1 to TRDJ1; 10 nucleotides agree with TRDD3. Here the J gene was assigned by germline matching of the DNA, as TCRdb has none. Looked up from germline, CDR1 is TSWWSYY and CDR2 is QGS. This CDR3 is 21 amino acids long. In nucleotides, the CDR3 is TGTGCTCTTGGGGCAGGAGATTCCTACTTCGGGGGATACGGAGGCACCGACAAACTCATCTTT. This sequence encodes CALGAGDSYFGGYGGTDKLIF.

A few counts support this clone. TCRdb attributes to this sequence the protein of a much larger clone, which differs from the DNA translation at residue 13; a read error is likely, and the protein displayed is translated from the DNA. This rearrangement joins TRDV1 to TRDJ1; TRDD3 might be the D (6 bases). TCRdb gives no J gene; it was assigned here by matching the DNA to germline. The V gene's germline CDR1 is TSWWSYY and CDR2 QGS. Trimming pared 6 bases from V and 2 bases from J, leaving 28 bases between. This CDR3 contains 19 residues. CDR3 sequence: CALGAGGIPWILQTDKLIF. The DNA for the CDR3 is TGTGCTCTTGGAGCCGGAGGAATCCCGTGGATACTCCAAACCGATAAACTCATCTTT.

This clone has just a few counts. The translation of this DNA and the TCRdb protein of a much larger clone differ at residue 10, probably owing to a read error; the protein shown here is translated from the DNA. The chain couples TRDV1 to TRDJ1; 9 bases align to TRDD3. Here the J gene was assigned by germline matching of the DNA, as TCRdb has none. Trimming at V came to 8 bases and at J to 7 bases, leaving 11 bases not matched to a gene. Germline values: CDR1 TSWWSYY, CDR2 QGS. This CDR3 comprises 14 residues. In nucleotides, the CDR3 is TGTGCTCTTTTGGCCGGGGGATACCCCGGTAAACTCATCTTT. It codes for CALLAGGYPGKLIF.

This clone appeared a few times. TCRdb's protein for this DNA is that of a much larger clone and differs from the translation at residue 13, likely a read error; the protein shown is the DNA translation. The V and J genes are TRDV2 and TRDJ1, with D possibly matching TRDD3 (7 bases). Germline matching of the DNA provided the J gene here, since TCRdb leaves it blank. V was pared by 6 bases and J by 2 bases, with 39 bases between. CDR1 GEAIGNYY and CDR2 EKD come from the germline V gene. This CDR3 has 22 residues. The DNA of the CDR3 is TGTGCCTGTTGGCATCCTACGTCTTCTAGGTCTACTAGGGGATATTTTACCGATAAACTCATCTTT. Translating it yields CACWHPTSSRSTRGYFTDKLIF.

To note about this clone: The protein recorded in TCRdb matches a much larger clone and deviates from this DNA's translation at residue 16, suggesting a read error; the protein here is obtained by translating the DNA. The genes are TRDV1 and TRDJ1, with D perhaps matching TRDD2 (5 bases). The J gene is absent in TCRdb and was assigned here via DNA matching to germline. CDR3 length equals 22 residues. Germline V gene lookup returns CDR1 TSWWSYY and CDR2 QGS. V lost 8 bases and J lost 0, with 37 bases in between. CDR3 nucleotide sequence: TGTGCTCTTTTTACCGCACCTTCTTACCTACGCCCTACGGGGTCTCACACCGATAAACTCATCTTT. Encoded protein: CALFTAPSYLRPTGSHTDKLIF.

For the CDR3, the DNA is TGTGCTCTTGGGCTTCCTGCGACTGGGGGTCTCATCTTT. Amino acid sequence: CALGLPATGGLIF. J gene calling gave no result, while the V gene is TRDV1; TRDD3, the table's D call, lacks a check against the DNA. CDR1 and CDR2 from the germline V gene are TSWWSYY and QGS. The CDR3 has 13 amino acids.

A word on this clone: TCRdb shows a much larger clone's protein in place of this DNA's translation, and the two differ at residue 12, likely through a read error; the protein shown is translated from the DNA. The chain uses TRDV1 and TRDJ1; 9 nucleotides agree with TRDD3. TCRdb is silent on the J gene; assignment here came from matching the DNA to germline. The germline V gene encodes CDR1 TSWWSYY and CDR2 QGS. V was pared by 4 bases and J by 0 bases, with 21 bases of the junction left unmatched. CDR3 length equals 21 residues. The CDR3 protein is CALGGPTGTGGPLSYTDKLIF. The CDR3 DNA follows: TGTGCTCTTGGGGGGCCTACGGGTACTGGGGGACCACTCTCTTACACCGATAAACTCATCTTT.

On this clone itself: This probably arose from a read error, given a far larger clone one base away. Other DNA sequences of this sample code for an identical CDR3. The V call is TRDV1, the J call TRDJ1; the match to TRDD3 covers 8 bases. The J gene, not given by TCRdb, was assigned here from a germline match of the nucleotide sequence. The CDR3 sequence is 19 residues long. The J segment lost 5 bases and the V segment lost 0 bases, leaving 17 bases of the junction unmatched. From germline, CDR1 is TSWWSYY and CDR2 QGS. The CDR3 DNA reads TGTGCTCTTGGGGAACTCGCCTGGGCTCTGGGGGACCCGCGGGATAAACTCATCTTT. Translating gives CALGELAWALGDPRDKLIF.

As to this clone: The protein TCRdb lists belongs to a much larger clone and differs from this DNA's translation at residue 8, which points to a read error; the protein shown is made from the DNA. The genes are TRDV1 and TRDJ1; D possibly matches TRDD2 or TRDD3 (6 bases each). This CDR3 has 17 amino acids. Germline CDR1 reads TSWWSYY; CDR2 reads QGS. The CDR3 here is CALGDSSCRYASDKLIF. The CDR3 DNA is TGTGCACTTGGGGACTCTTCCTGCAGATACGCGTCCGATAAACTCATCTTT.

As to this clone: A read error likely explains why the TCRdb protein, taken from a much larger clone, differs from this DNA's translation at residue 11; the protein shown is translated from the DNA. The chain couples TRDV1 to TRDJ1; 13 nucleotides match TRDD3. TCRdb gives no J gene; it was assigned here by matching the DNA to germline. The trim removed 0 bases at V and 2 bases at J, leaving 18 bases unmatched. CDR3 length: 22 amino acids. Germline V gene lookup returns CDR1 TSWWSYY and CDR2 QGS. Here the CDR3 DNA reads TGTGCTCTTGGGGAACTAGGGGGTTCTATATGGTACTGGGGGATACGAACCGATAAACTCATCTTT. Its translation: CALGELGGSIWYWGIRTDKLIF.

This clone was seen more than once but under ten times. TCRdb's entry gives the protein of a much larger clone, which mismatches this DNA's translation at residue 15, likely from a read error; the protein reported here is translated from the DNA. This chain links TRDV1 with TRDJ1; D is uncertain. TCRdb leaves out the J gene; it was filled in here by matching the DNA to germline. The CDR3 extends over 19 amino acids. Germline V CDR1 and CDR2: TSWWSYY, QGS. The CDR3 DNA reads TGTGCTCTTGGGGACAATAAATTTCGCTGTTCCCCGTACACCAATAAACTCATCTTT. Protein: CALGDNKFRCSPYTNKLIF.

There are a few counts of this clone. TCRdb's protein, taken from a much larger clone, differs from this DNA's translation at residue 5, likely owing to a read error; the protein displayed comes from the DNA. V is TRAV36/DV7 and J is TRDJ1; D assignment may be TRDD2 or TRDD3 (6 bases each). Here the J gene came from matching the DNA to germline, since TCRdb omits it. Germline CDR1 and CDR2: VTNFRS and LTSSGIE (reference sequence). Trimming shortened V by 0 bases and J by 0 bases, and 39 bases separated the two germline ends. The CDR3 is made up of 24 amino acids. In nucleotides, the CDR3 is TGTGCTGTGGAGGCTCAGAATCCTACCCCGGCCTTGATGGGGGTCTATATGTACACCGATAAACTCATCTTT. This codes for CAVEAQNPTPALMGVYMYTDKLIF.

Points on this clone: The protein in TCRdb stems from a much larger clone and differs at residue 11 from this DNA's translation, likely a read error; here the protein is translated from the DNA. The chain couples TRDV2 to TRDJ1; 11 nucleotides align to TRDD3. TCRdb offers no J gene call, so here the DNA was matched to germline to obtain one. The CDR3 totals 16 residues. The trim removed 0 bases at V and 3 bases at J, leaving 5 bases unmatched. The germline V gene encodes CDR1 GEAIGNYY and CDR2 EKD. CDR3 sequence (DNA): TGTGCCTGTGACACCTTGGTGGGGGATACGGCCGATAAACTCATCTTT. Translation: CACDTLVGDTADKLIF.